These 16 T cell receptor beta chains were all obtained from the same sample, sequenced in a study of CD8+ T cells in alopecia areata. Stated treatment: oral pan-JAK inhibitor, 5-10 mg twice daily. cDNA reverse transcribed from extracted RNA served as the sequencing template. Assay used: immunoSEQ multiplex PCR; TCRdb lists only in-frame clones, some missing. Counted here are 190,000 or so clones, about three fifths occurring once; the ten biggest clones make up 10% to 15%. The sequenced sample was CD8+ T cells sorted from blood, obtained at week 24, from a patient treated with tofacitinib. These receptors were collected from a human donor with alopecia areata.

The chain joins TRBV12-5 to TRBJ2-1; D assignment may be TRBD1 or TRBD2 (5 bases each). The CDR3 has 15 residues. Germline V gene data show CDR1 as LGHNT and CDR2 as FRNRAP. V shed 0 bases and J shed 10 bases, with 16 bases lying between them. CDR3 DNA sequence: TGTGCTAGTGGTTTGGTGGGGACGGCCGCCTGGGAGCAGTTCTTC. It yields the protein CASGLVGTAAWEQFF.

The V and J genes are TRBV29-1 and TRBJ1-1, with D unresolved. The V and J ends lost 1 base and 4 bases respectively, with 10 bases between them. This CDR3 is 13 amino acids long. From germline, CDR1 is SQVTM and CDR2 ANQGSEA. This chain's CDR3 is CSVEVKILTEAFF. The CDR3 DNA reads as TGCAGCGTTGAAGTTAAAATACTCACTGAAGCTTTCTTT.

Comment on this clone: The junction and the germline gene differ at one end; a read error may be behind it. This chain uses TRBV6-4 with TRBJ2-3; 7 bases agree with TRBD2. The CDR3 sequence is 15 residues long. Looked up from germline, CDR1 is MRHNA and CDR2 is SNTAGT. The CDR3 DNA follows: TGTGCCACCAGTGACCAACTAGCGCCCCCAGATACGCAGTATTTT. This encodes CATSDQLAPPDTQYF.

This CDR3 reads CASSQGAGGEQYF. CDR3 nucleotide sequence: TGCGCCAGCAGCCAAGGGGCAGGGGGCGAGCAGTACTTC. The chain uses TRBV4-1 and TRBJ2-7, with 7 bases identical to TRBD1. The germline CDR1 and CDR2 sequences are MGHRA and YSYEKL. Germline trimming cut 1 base from V and 6 bases from J; bases unmatched to any gene: 3. The CDR3 is 13 residues long.

The chain joins TRBV9 to TRBJ1-1; D gene unclear. In germline, CDR1 is SGDLS, CDR2 YYNGEE. The CDR3 consists of 18 residues. V was trimmed by 0 bases and J by 0 bases, leaving 18 bases between them. CDR3 protein: CASSVGLGEAVMNTEAFF. DNA of the CDR3: TGTGCCAGCAGCGTAGGTCTTGGTGAGGCGGTTATGAACACTGAAGCTTTCTTT.

The V call is TRBV29-1, the J call TRBJ1-2, with D unclear. Trimming left V 2 bases short and J 2 bases short, with 6 bases between. The CDR3 sequence is 12 residues long. Germline assignment: CDR1 SQVTM and CDR2 ANQGSEA. Written as DNA, the CDR3 is TGCAGCGTTGAAAGTCAGAACTATGGCTACACCTTC. It codes for CSVESQNYGYTF.

This clone showed up just once. This chain uses TRBV5-1 with TRBJ2-1, with a possible D match to TRBD2 (6 bases). The CDR3 loop spans 17 amino acids. In germline, CDR1 is SGHRS, CDR2 YFSETQ. Trimming stripped 0 bases from V and 1 base from J, with 14 bases between. CDR3: CASSLAFSGKSYNEQFF. The DNA of the CDR3 is TGCGCCAGCAGCTTGGCCTTTAGCGGAAAGTCCTACAATGAGCAGTTCTTC.

V and J are TRBV11-3 and TRBJ2-3; 8 positions match TRBD2. Trimming at V came to 5 bases and at J to 10 bases, leaving 8 bases not matched to a gene. CDR3 length: 13 amino acids. In germline, CDR1 is SGHNT, CDR2 YENEEA. Here the CDR3 reads CASSLAGGSAQYF. The CDR3 DNA reads TGTGCCAGCAGCCTGGCGGGGGGCTCTGCGCAGTATTTT.

The rearrangement uses TRBV9 and TRBJ2-7; perhaps TRBD2 as D (6 bases). The germline V gene has CDR1 SGDLS and CDR2 YYNGEE. The CDR3 has 14 amino acids. V shed 6 bases and J shed 0 bases, with 13 bases lying between them. CDR3 nucleotide sequence: TGTGCCAGCACACCCGGCGGGGTCTCCTACGAGCAGTACTTC. Protein: CASTPGGVSYEQYF.

The V gene is TRBV5-6, the J gene TRBJ1-1; D might be TRBD1 (5 bases). Trimming cost V 2 bases and J 6 bases, with 20 bases left between them. Per the germline V gene, CDR1 is SGHDT and CDR2 is YYEEEE. This CDR3 comprises 16 residues. CDR3 protein: CASSFGTQVPYAEAFF. For the CDR3, the DNA is TGTGCCAGCAGCTTCGGGACGCAGGTTCCTTACGCTGAAGCTTTCTTT.

This clone came up a few times. The chain carries TRBV29-1 and TRBJ2-7; TRBD2 might be the D (6 bases). V was clipped by 3 bases and J by 2 bases, with 14 bases between them. CDR1 and CDR2 from the germline V gene are SQVTM and ANQGSEA. This CDR3 has 14 amino acids. The CDR3 region is CSVEGGLGAYEQYF. CDR3 in DNA: TGCAGCGTTGAGGGAGGTTTAGGGGCCTACGAGCAGTACTTC.

This chain connects TRBV4-1 to TRBJ2-1; 10 bases match TRBD2. Per germline, CDR1 MGHRA and CDR2 YSYEKL. CDR3 length: 16 residues. J was trimmed by 6 bases and V by 4 bases; bases with no gene match: 9. The CDR3 DNA is TGCGCCAGCAGCCGGATAGCGGGGGGAACGTTCAATGAGCAGTTCTTC. This sequence encodes CASSRIAGGTFNEQFF.

The chain uses TRBV19 and TRBJ2-1, with a tentative D call TRBD2 (5 bases). Trimming cost V 4 bases and J 7 bases, with 8 bases left between them. Per the germline V gene, CDR1 is LNHDA and CDR2 is SQIVND (reference sequence). CDR3 length: 12 residues. The CDR3 loop reads CASSTDSNEQFF. Written as DNA, the CDR3 is TGTGCCAGTAGTACGGACTCGAATGAGCAGTTCTTC.

The chain combines TRBV25-1 with TRBJ2-5, with D tentatively TRBD1 (5 bases). Trimming took off 8 bases at V and 4 bases at J, with 8 bases between the two ends. The CDR3 spans 11 residues. The germline CDR1 and CDR2 sequences are MGHDK and SYGVNS. The CDR3 spells CASQGPETQYF. The CDR3, as DNA: TGTGCCAGCCAGGGTCCAGAGACCCAGTACTTC.

This chain links TRBV30 with TRBJ2-5, with no clear D. This CDR3 comprises 10 residues. The V gene's germline CDR1 is GTSNPN and CDR2 SVGIG (reference sequence). Trimming pared 4 bases from V and 4 bases from J, leaving 4 bases between. The CDR3 DNA reads as TGTGCCTGGATCGGAGAGACCCAGTACTTC. Its translation: CAWIGETQYF.

V is TRBV10-3 and J is TRBJ2-7; D uncertain. Germline V gene data show CDR1 as ENHRY and CDR2 as SYGVKD. The CDR3 extends over 14 amino acids. V was cut by 3 bases and J by 9 bases, with 18 bases left in between. CDR3: CAISDIAPHLGQYF. As DNA, the CDR3 is TGTGCCATCAGTGATATCGCGCCTCACCTAGGGCAGTACTTC.